The clone carrying this T cell receptor (beta chain) was observed once. This sample is drawn from a study of blood T cell repertoires in COVID-19. Under the authors' procedure: It was from reference gene primer amplification that nucleated cell counts were estimated. TCRdb's table, derived via immunoSEQ multiplex PCR, lists solely in-frame clones and lacks some. The V and J calls and clone size were taken over from that table, and D and trimming were inferred from the DNA. The sample has approximately 350,000 clones; 87% are singletons. The CDR3 is 18 residues long. The source of this sequence is a woman in her 50s with COVID-19, enrolled during active disease. The sequenced sample was peripheral blood. This chain connects TRBV21-1 to TRBJ2-2; TRBD2, the table's D call, was not compared with the DNA. TRBV21-1 is a pseudogene locus. The CDR3 DNA reads TGTGCCAGGGCACCTTCGGTAGCGGCGGGAAGAGGCGCCGGGGAGCTGTTTTTT. It encodes CARAPSVAAGRGAGELFF.